Following are 19 T cell receptor beta chains from one sample sequenced in a study of shared clonotypes between healthy human individuals. Selected positively for CCR7 and CD45RO-negative, naive CD8 cells excluded terminally differentiated effector memory CD45RA+ cells. The method was immunoSEQ multiplex PCR; TCRdb's version includes in-frame clones alone and lacks a portion of them. Of hundreds of thousands of clones in the sample, around 95% were seen once. Sequencing was performed on naive CD8+ T cells sorted from blood. These receptor sequences come from a woman younger than 45 in good health.

J is TRBJ1-2 and V is TRBV2, with 8 nucleotides matching TRBD1. From germline, CDR1 is SNHLY and CDR2 FYNNEI. The CDR3 consists of 15 residues. Trimming at V came to 7 bases and at J to 1 base, leaving 8 bases not matched to a gene. The CDR3 nucleotides are TGTGCCAGCACCCCCGGACAGGGCCTTAACTATGGCTACACCTTC. It translates to CASTPGQGLNYGYTF. The full variable domain, with the rest looked up from reference TRBV2 and TRBJ1-2, is EPEVTQTPSHQVTQMGQEVILRCVPISNHLYFYWYRQILGQKVEFLVSFYNNEISEKSEIFDDQFSVERPDGSNFTLKIRSTKLEDSAMYFCASTPGQGLNYGYTFGSGTRLTVV.

The chain uses TRBV19 and TRBJ2-1; D possibly matches TRBD1 or TRBD2 (5 bases each). Trimming shortened V by 6 bases and J by 9 bases, and 24 bases separated the two germline ends. This CDR3 region has 16 residues. Germline V gene sequence: CDR1 LNHDA, CDR2 SQIVND (reference sequence). This CDR3 reads CASRRGETDPGSEQFF. Written as DNA, the CDR3 is TGTGCCAGTAGGCGAGGGGAGACAGACCCCGGTTCTGAGCAGTTCTTC. The full variable domain, in which reference TRBV19 and TRBJ2-1 provide the parts outside the CDR3, is DGGITQSPKYLFRKEGQNVTLSCEQNLNHDAMYWYRQDPGQGLRLIYYSQIVNDFQKGDIAEGYSVSREKKESFPLTVTSAQKNPTAFYLCASRRGETDPGSEQFFGPGTRLTVL.

The V call is TRBV30, the J call TRBJ2-7; D is possibly TRBD2 (5 bases). The length of the CDR3 is 12 residues. V lost 4 bases to trimming and J lost 5 bases, with 12 bases between them. From germline, CDR1 is GTSNPN and CDR2 SVGIG (reference sequence). The CDR3 coding sequence is TGTGCCTGGAACGGACTTTCCCACGAGCAGTACTTC. Translated, it gives CAWNGLSHEQYF. The full variable domain, its missing parts supplied by reference TRBV30 and TRBJ2-7, is SQTIHQWPATLVQPVGSPLSLECTVEGTSNPNLYWYRQAAGRGLQLLFYSVGIGQISSEVPQNLSASRPQDRQFILSSKKLLLSDSGFYLCAWNGLSHEQYFGPGTRLTVT.

This chain joins TRBV11-2 and TRBJ2-7; 9 positions match TRBD1. Germline V gene data show CDR1 as SGHAT and CDR2 as FQNNGV. The CDR3 sequence is 14 residues long. Trimming cost V 4 bases and J 6 bases; bases outside gene matches: 7. CDR3 coding DNA: TGTGCCAGCAGCTCGGGACAGGGAACGTTCGAGCAGTACTTC. Its protein product is CASSSGQGTFEQYF.

The chain is built from TRBV27 and TRBJ1-2; 9 bases line up with TRBD1. Trimming removed 0 bases from V and 8 bases from J; junction bases left unmatched: 4. The CDR3 totals 14 residues. Germline-derived CDR1 and CDR2 are MNHEY and SMNVEV (reference sequence). The CDR3 nucleotides read TGTGCCAGCAGTTTATCCGGGACAGGGAGGGGCTACACCTTC. Residues: CASSLSGTGRGYTF.

The V gene is TRBV9, the J gene TRBJ2-3; 12 bases align to TRBD2. The CDR3 runs 16 residues. Germline CDR1 reads SGDLS; CDR2 reads YYNGEE. Trimming cost V 0 bases and J 3 bases; bases outside gene matches: 2. In nucleotides, the CDR3 is TGTGCCAGCAGCGTAGGACTAGCGGGAGTGACAGATACGCAGTATTTT. Translating gives CASSVGLAGVTDTQYF.

This sequence joins TRBV7-9 and TRBJ2-3; the D is unclear. V dropped 5 bases and J dropped 2 bases, with 5 bases sitting between them. The CDR3 has 12 residues. Germline V lookup: CDR1 SEHNR, CDR2 FQNEAQ (reference sequence). The CDR3 here is CASSRYTDTQYF. The CDR3 nucleotides are TGTGCCAGCAGCAGATACACAGATACGCAGTATTTT.

This clone occurred once. The chain uses TRBV7-6 and TRBJ2-5; D is unclear. V was cut by 0 bases and J by 4 bases, with 9 bases left in between. This CDR3 contains 14 residues. Germline-derived CDR1 and CDR2 are SGHVS and FNYEAQ. CDR3 nucleotides: TGTGCCAGCAGCTTAGCGCAGCAGAGAGAGACCCAGTACTTC. Protein: CASSLAQQRETQYF.

The rearrangement uses TRBV30 and TRBJ2-1, with D unresolved. CDR1 GTSNPN and CDR2 SVGIG come from the germline V gene (reference sequence). The CDR3 extends over 9 amino acids. Between the trimmed V and J ends, which lost 6 bases and 9 bases, there was a span of 6 bases. As DNA, the CDR3 is TGTGCCTGCGAGAGTGAGCAGTTCTTC. Translation gives CACESEQFF.

The CDR3 loop reads CASSQAQKRSNEQFF. Here the CDR3 DNA reads TGCGCCAGCAGCCAAGCCCAGAAAAGGTCCAATGAGCAGTTCTTC. The chain employs TRBV4-1 and TRBJ2-1; D is unclear. Per germline, CDR1 MGHRA and CDR2 YSYEKL. This CDR3 has 15 amino acids. The V gene lost 1 base and the J gene lost 6 bases, with 13 bases spanning the gap.

This clone was observed a single time. The rearrangement links TRBV27 to TRBJ2-7; the match to TRBD1 covers 7 bases. There are 14 residues in the CDR3. CDR1 is MNHEY, CDR2 SMNVEV, per germline (reference sequence). With V trimmed by 6 bases and J by 1 base, 6 bases remained unmatched. Here the CDR3 DNA reads TGTGCCAGCAGGATACAGGGGTATTCCTACGAGCAGTACTTC. Encoded protein: CASRIQGYSYEQYF.

This chain connects TRBV2 to TRBJ2-7; tentative D call: TRBD1 (5 bases). Trimming pared 1 base from V and 0 bases from J, leaving 7 bases between. The CDR3 is 14 amino acids. CDR1 and CDR2 (germline): SNHLY, FYNNEI. CDR3 in amino acids: CASSEGGLSYEQYF. The CDR3 nucleotides are TGTGCCAGCAGTGAAGGGGGCCTCTCCTACGAGCAGTACTTC. The entire variable domain, with the rest obtained from reference TRBV2 and TRBJ2-7, is as follows: EPEVTQTPSHQVTQMGQEVILRCVPISNHLYFYWYRQILGQKVEFLVSFYNNEISEKSEIFDDQFSVERPDGSNFTLKIRSTKLEDSAMYFCASSEGGLSYEQYFGPGTRLTVT.

The J gene is TRBJ2-2, the V gene TRBV2; 7 nucleotides match TRBD2. There are 15 residues in the CDR3. Germline CDR1 and CDR2: SNHLY and FYNNEI. Germline trimming cut 1 base from V and 4 bases from J; bases unmatched to any gene: 3. In DNA, the CDR3 is TGTGCCAGCAGTGAAGGGCCGGGGGGCACCGGGGAGCTGTTTTTT. Amino acids: CASSEGPGGTGELFF. Full variable domain (missing parts from reference TRBV2 and TRBJ2-2): EPEVTQTPSHQVTQMGQEVILRCVPISNHLYFYWYRQILGQKVEFLVSFYNNEISEKSEIFDDQFSVERPDGSNFTLKIRSTKLEDSAMYFCASSEGPGGTGELFFGEGSRLTVL.

The chain carries TRBV27 and TRBJ2-7, with D perhaps TRBD2 (6 bases). The CDR3 has 13 residues. Germline CDR1 and CDR2: MNHEY and SMNVEV (reference sequence). Trimming removed 7 bases at V and 2 bases at J, with 12 bases between. The CDR3: CASKFSGTYEQYF. The CDR3 bases are TGTGCCAGCAAATTTAGCGGCACCTACGAGCAGTACTTC.

This clone was found once. The rearrangement joins TRBV6-1 to TRBJ1-1; the D is unclear. Trimming removed 2 bases at V and 1 base at J, with 8 bases between. This CDR3 spans 14 amino acids. From germline, CDR1 is MNHNS and CDR2 SASEGT. CDR3 in DNA: TGTGCCAGCAGTGAAAGCTGGGCGAACACTGAAGCTTTCTTT. Protein product: CASSESWANTEAFF.

In DNA form, the CDR3 reads TGTGCCAGCAGCTCGCGGGAGGGCCTCTACGAGCAGTACTTC. Translating it yields CASSSREGLYEQYF. The V and J genes are TRBV5-4 and TRBJ2-7, with 9 nucleotides matching TRBD2. CDR3 length: 14 residues. Germline CDR1 SGHNT, CDR2 YYREEE (reference sequence). Unmatched junction bases numbered 4, after V lost 3 bases and J lost 3 bases.

This clone was recorded only once. Distinct nucleotide sequences in the sample also encode this CDR3. CDR3 nucleotide sequence: TGTGCCAGCAGCTTAGCGAGCGGGAGGGCCTACGAGCAGTACTTC. Amino acid sequence: CASSLASGRAYEQYF. The gene calls are TRBV7-9 and TRBJ2-7; TRBD2 agrees at 10 bases. The CDR3 covers 15 residues. The germline gives CDR1 SEHNR, CDR2 FQNEAQ (reference sequence). Germline trimming cut 0 bases from V and 2 bases from J; bases unmatched to any gene: 1.

The chain joins TRBV9 to TRBJ2-2; possible D gene TRBD1, 5 bases. The CDR3 length is 17 residues. Germline V gene data show CDR1 as SGDLS and CDR2 as YYNGEE. V lost 0 bases and J 6 bases, leaving 18 bases between the germline ends. The CDR3 DNA is TGTGCCAGCAGCGTAGCTCCCGCAGGGAAGCTTGCCGGGGAGCTGTTTTTT. Translating it yields CASSVAPAGKLAGELFF.

This clone occurred once. This chain joins TRBV7-9 and TRBJ2-7; TRBD1 matches at 7 bases. The CDR3 has 15 amino acids. V trimming: 6 bases; J trimming: 5 bases; junction bases outside the gene matches: 13. In germline, CDR1 is SEHNR, CDR2 FQNEAQ (reference sequence). CDR3 region: CASSDVTGAVNEQYF. The DNA of the CDR3 is TGTGCCAGCAGTGATGTAACAGGGGCAGTGAACGAGCAGTACTTC.